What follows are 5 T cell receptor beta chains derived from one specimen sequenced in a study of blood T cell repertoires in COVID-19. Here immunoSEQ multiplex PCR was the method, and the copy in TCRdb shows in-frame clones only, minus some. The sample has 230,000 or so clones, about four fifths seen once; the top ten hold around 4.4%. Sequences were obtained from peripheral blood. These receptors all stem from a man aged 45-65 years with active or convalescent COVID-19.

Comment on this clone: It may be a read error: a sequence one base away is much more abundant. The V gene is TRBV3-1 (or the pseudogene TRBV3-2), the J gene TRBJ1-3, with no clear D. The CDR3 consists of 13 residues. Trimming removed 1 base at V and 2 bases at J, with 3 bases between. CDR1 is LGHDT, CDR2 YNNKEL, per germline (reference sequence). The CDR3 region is CASSQVTGNTIYF. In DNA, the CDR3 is TGTGCCAGCAGCCAAGTAACTGGAAACACCATATATTTT.

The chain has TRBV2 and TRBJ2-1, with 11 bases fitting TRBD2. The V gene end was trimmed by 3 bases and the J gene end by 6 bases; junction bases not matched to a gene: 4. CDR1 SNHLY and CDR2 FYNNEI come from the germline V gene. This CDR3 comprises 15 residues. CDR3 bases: TGTGCCAGCAGTGATCGGCTAGCGGGGGGCAATGAGCAGTTCTTC. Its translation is CASSDRLAGGNEQFF.

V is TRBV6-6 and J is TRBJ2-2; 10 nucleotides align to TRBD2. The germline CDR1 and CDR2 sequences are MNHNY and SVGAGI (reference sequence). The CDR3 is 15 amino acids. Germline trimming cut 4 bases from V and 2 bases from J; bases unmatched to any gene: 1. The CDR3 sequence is CASSWTSGNTGELFF. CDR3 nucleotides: TGTGCCAGCAGTTGGACTAGCGGTAACACCGGGGAGCTGTTTTTT.

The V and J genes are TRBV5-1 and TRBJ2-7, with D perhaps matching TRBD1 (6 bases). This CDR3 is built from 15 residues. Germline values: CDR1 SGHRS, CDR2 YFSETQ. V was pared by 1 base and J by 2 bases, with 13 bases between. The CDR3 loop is CASSLSGTSTYEQYF. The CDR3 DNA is TGCGCCAGCAGCTTGTCCGGGACAAGTACCTACGAGCAGTACTTC.

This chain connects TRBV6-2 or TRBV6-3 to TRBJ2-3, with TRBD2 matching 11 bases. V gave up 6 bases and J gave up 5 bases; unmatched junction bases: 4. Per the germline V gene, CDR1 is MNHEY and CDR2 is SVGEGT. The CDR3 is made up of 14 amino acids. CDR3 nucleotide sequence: TGTGCCAGCAGCCCCGGACTAGCGGGAGATACGCAGTATTTT. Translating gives CASSPGLAGDTQYF.